These 30 T cell receptor beta chains were all obtained from the same sample, sequenced in a study of T cells in Graves' hyperthyroidism and ophthalmopathy (dated by TCRdb to the late 2010s). The library relied on multiplex PCR. Sequenced on an Illumina HiSeq 2000. Amplification of TCR beta CDR3 regions was carried out from RNA transcripts. For the first round of RT-PCR on the TCR CDR3, the HTBI primer set was used together with the Qiagen OneStep RT-PCR kit. TCRdb applied fastp at Q25 and MiXCR to the public reads, then kept only in-frame beta chains. Rows with a matching CDR3 protein are joined into one entry that keeps the most common DNA and genes. Within this sample are 490,000 or so distinct CDR3 sequences, with 20% of them counted one time only. Of the sample, approximately 48% is held by the ten largest clones. Sequencing was carried out using blood. These receptors came from a middle-aged man with Graves' ophthalmopathy.

This rearrangement joins TRBV19 to TRBJ2-2, with 11 bases identical to TRBD1. Trimming removed 6 bases from V and 5 bases from J; junction bases left unmatched: 11. Germline V gene data show CDR1 as LNHDA and CDR2 as SQIVND (reference sequence). The CDR3 runs to 17 residues. The CDR3 DNA is TGTGCCAGTAGGCCCTTCGGACAGGGGGCGGTAACCGGGGAGCTGTTTTTT. It codes for CASRPFGQGAVTGELFF.

This clonotype was picked up many times. The chain uses TRBV20-1 and TRBJ2-3; TRBD1 might be the D (5 bases). There are 14 residues in the CDR3. CDR1 and CDR2 (germline): DFQATT, SNEGSKA (reference sequence). The V gene lost 3 bases and the J gene lost 4 bases, with 14 bases spanning the gap. The CDR3 nucleotides are TGCAGTGCTAGGCGGCAGGGTAGGGCAGATACGCAGTATTTT. Amino acids: CSARRQGRADTQYF.

The chain links TRBV2 to TRBJ2-5; the match to TRBD1 covers 8 bases. V dropped 0 bases and J dropped 5; count of bases not matched to a gene: 2. Germline CDR1 is SNHLY and CDR2 is FYNNEI. The CDR3 totals 14 residues. The CDR3 region has the DNA TGTGCCAGCAGTGAAGCCAGGGGGCGGGAGACCCAGTACTTC. Amino acids: CASSEARGRETQYF.

A remark on this clonotype: This CDR3 is missing its conserved last phenylalanine or tryptophan, likely due to a read error. The J gene is TRBJ2-7, the V gene TRBV10-3; D is unresolved. The CDR3 has 15 residues. Per the germline V gene, CDR1 is ENHRY and CDR2 is SYGVKD. Deletions cut 0 bases from V and 2 bases from J, with 11 bases between. This CDR3 is CAISESNNRAYEQYL. CDR3 DNA: TGTGCCATCAGTGAGTCGAATAATAGAGCCTACGAGCAGTACCTC.

The chain uses TRBV6-9 and TRBJ2-1; D might be TRBD2 (6 bases). The CDR3 contains 15 residues. Germline CDR1 MNHGY, CDR2 SVAAGI. Between the trimmed V and J ends, which lost 3 bases and 9 bases, there was a span of 18 bases. This CDR3 reads CASSYPTREGGEQFF. As DNA, the CDR3 is TGTGCCAGCAGTTACCCGACTAGGGAAGGTGGTGAGCAGTTCTTC.

In this sample, this clonotype turned up a few times. J is TRBJ2-3 and V is TRBV20-1; TRBD1 matches at 8 bases. V shed 5 bases and J 1 base; nucleotides not matched to a gene: 8. The CDR3 runs to 15 residues. The germline V gene encodes CDR1 DFQATT and CDR2 SNEGSKA (reference sequence). CDR3 region: CSASLTGEGTDTQYF. The CDR3 DNA reads as TGCAGTGCTTCACTGACAGGGGAGGGCACAGATACGCAGTATTTT.

The gene calls are TRBV29-1 and TRBJ2-3; D may be TRBD2 (5 bases). The CDR3 is 14 amino acids. Germline CDR1 is SQVTM and CDR2 is ANQGSEA. V gave up 8 bases and J gave up 3 bases, with 18 bases separating them. The CDR3 here is CSLTLGSWTDTQYF. CDR3 DNA sequence: TGCAGCCTTACTCTGGGGAGCTGGACAGATACGCAGTATTTT.

The gene calls are TRBV5-6 and TRBJ1-1, with TRBD1 identical over 8 bases. The CDR3 totals 18 residues. V lost 3 bases and J lost 3; bases outside the gene matches: 16. The germline CDR1 and CDR2 sequences are SGHDT and YYEEEE. The CDR3 loop reads CASSSLGQGGYRYTEAFF. The DNA for the CDR3 is TGTGCCAGCAGCTCGCTTGGACAGGGCGGGTACAGATACACTGAAGCTTTCTTT.

This clonotype was seen more than once but under ten times. The chain joins TRBV30 to TRBJ1-4, with 8 bases matching TRBD1. With 1 base clipped from V and 8 bases from J, the junction kept 9 bases outside the gene matches. Germline CDR1 GTSNPN, CDR2 SVGIG (reference sequence). The CDR3 contains 15 residues. CDR3 sequence (DNA): TGTGCCTGGAGTGACCGGACAGGGAGGAAGGAAAAACTGTTTTTT. It encodes CAWSDRTGRKEKLFF. Based on the CDR3 plus reference TRBV30 and TRBJ1-4, the full variable domain is SQTIHQWPATLVQPVGSPLSLECTVEGTSNPNLYWYRQAAGRGLQLLFYSVGIGQISSEVPQNLSASRPQDRQFILSSKKLLLSDSGFYLCAWSDRTGRKEKLFFGSGTQLSVL.

In this sample, this clonotype turned up many times. DNA of the CDR3: TGTGCCACCACGACTAGTGACTACGAGCAGTACTTC. Its protein is CATTTSDYEQYF. This sequence joins TRBV28 and TRBJ2-7; D might be TRBD2 (6 bases). Germline loops: CDR1 MDHEN, CDR2 SYDVKM. This CDR3 comprises 12 residues. Trimming removed 10 bases from V and 3 bases from J, with 13 bases in between.

The chain employs TRBV11-2 and TRBJ2-2; no clear D. Germline V gene sequence: CDR1 SGHAT, CDR2 FQNNGV. This CDR3 has 13 amino acids. The V and J ends lost 1 base and 8 bases respectively, with 8 bases between them. The CDR3 sequence: CASSLVGKGELFF. The CDR3 DNA follows: TGTGCCAGCAGCTTAGTGGGGAAAGGGGAGCTGTTTTTT. Supplemented by reference TRBV11-2 and TRBJ2-2, the full variable domain reads EAGVAQSPRYKIIEKRQSVAFWCNPISGHATLYWYQQILGQGPKLLIQFQNNGVVDDSQLPKDRFSAERLKGVDSTLKIQPAKLEDSAVYLCASSLVGKGELFFGEGSRLTVL.

This clonotype was counted ten times or more. The chain combines TRBV20-1 with TRBJ2-3; D is perhaps TRBD2 (6 bases). The germline V and J ends were trimmed by 0 bases and 2 bases, with 12 bases remaining between them. The CDR3 runs to 15 residues. Germline V CDR1 and CDR2: DFQATT, SNEGSKA (reference sequence). The CDR3 sequence: CSARDLAQHTDTQYF. The CDR3 bases are TGCAGTGCTAGAGATCTAGCGCAACACACAGATACGCAGTATTTT.

The chain combines TRBV30 with TRBJ2-2; perhaps D is TRBD1 or TRBD2 (5 bases each). Germline V gene lookup returns CDR1 GTSNPN and CDR2 SVGIG (reference sequence). CDR3 length: 13 amino acids. V was pared by 3 bases and J by 5 bases, with 10 bases between. In DNA, the CDR3 is TGTGCCTGGAGAGTGGGGGTAACCGGGGAGCTGTTTTTT. Translation gives CAWRVGVTGELFF.

The chain joins TRBV6-2 or TRBV6-3 to TRBJ1-5; D perhaps matches TRBD1 (5 bases). The CDR3 totals 16 residues. V shed 2 bases and J shed 0 bases, with 11 bases lying between them. Germline CDR1 and CDR2: MNHEY and SVGEGT. CDR3 loop: CASSYPGQLSNQPQHF. The CDR3 coding sequence is TGTGCCAGCAGTTACCCGGGGCAGCTTAGCAATCAGCCCCAGCATTTT.

This clonotype was found a few times. This chain uses TRBV6-2 or TRBV6-3 with TRBJ2-3; 10 bases line up with TRBD2. Germline V gene lookup returns CDR1 MNHEY and CDR2 SVGEGT. The CDR3 contains 15 residues. The V gene end was trimmed by 11 bases and the J gene end by 5 bases; junction bases not matched to a gene: 13. The CDR3 bases are TGTGCCGGCTCACAAGCGGGGGGGCCAGGAGATACGCAGTATTTT. Translated, it gives CAGSQAGGPGDTQYF.

V usage is TRBV10-3 and J usage is TRBJ2-1; no clear D gene. This CDR3 contains 15 residues. V lost 5 bases, J lost 0 bases, and 11 bases lay in between. Germline CDR1 ENHRY, CDR2 SYGVKD. CDR3 sequence (DNA): TGTGCCATCAGTTCGGACCGCAGCTCCTACAATGAGCAGTTCTTC. Its protein is CAISSDRSSYNEQFF.

The rearrangement links TRBV5-5 to TRBJ2-3; D possibly uses TRBD1 or TRBD2 (5 bases each). The germline V and J ends were trimmed by 5 bases and 5 bases, with 18 bases remaining between them. CDR1 and CDR2 from the germline V gene are SGHKS and YYEKEE (reference sequence). The length of the CDR3 is 15 residues. The chain's CDR3 is CASSWDPGRVDTQYF. CDR3 DNA: TGTGCCAGCAGTTGGGACCCAGGCCGGGTAGATACGCAGTATTTT.

The rearrangement joins TRBV28 to TRBJ1-1; tentative D call: TRBD1 (5 bases). The CDR3 runs to 14 residues. CDR1 is MDHEN, CDR2 SYDVKM, per germline. The V and J ends lost 6 bases and 1 base respectively, with 12 bases between them. This chain's CDR3 is CASSRSGGNTEAFF. The CDR3 DNA follows: TGTGCCAGCAGCCGCTCCGGGGGGAACACTGAAGCTTTCTTT.

Many counts were recorded for this clonotype. The CDR3 DNA follows: TGCAGTGCTAGAGATATTGGGGCGGGAGGGATATACGAGCAGTACTTC. This translates into CSARDIGAGGIYEQYF. The chain recombines TRBV20-1 with TRBJ2-7, with 9 positions matching TRBD2. The CDR3 is 16 amino acids. The V and J ends lost 0 bases and 4 bases, in that order; junction bases with no gene match: 10. Germline CDR1 is DFQATT and CDR2 is SNEGSKA (reference sequence).

The rearrangement joins TRBV6-5 to TRBJ1-4; the match to TRBD1 covers 10 bases. Germline CDR1 MNHEY, CDR2 SVGAGI. This CDR3 is 16 amino acids long. V lost 2 bases, J lost 7 bases, and 7 bases stayed unmatched. The CDR3 bases are TGTGCCAGCAGTTACGCCCAAGACAGGGGGCTTGAAAAACTGTTTTTT. This sequence encodes CASSYAQDRGLEKLFF.

This clonotype occurred a few times. The chain carries TRBV20-1 and TRBJ2-1, with D possibly matching TRBD2 (5 bases). Germline V CDR1 and CDR2: DFQATT, SNEGSKA (reference sequence). CDR3 size: 13 residues. V dropped 4 bases and J dropped 7 bases, with 14 bases sitting between them. CDR3 in amino acids: CSATRTGGNEQFF. The CDR3 DNA is TGCAGTGCTACAAGGACCGGCGGGAATGAGCAGTTCTTC.

V is TRBV20-1 and J is TRBJ1-6; D uncertain. The ends were cut back, 1 base at V and 9 bases at J, with 16 bases in the middle. The CDR3 runs 15 residues. CDR1 is DFQATT and CDR2 is SNEGSKA in the germline V gene (reference sequence). As DNA, the CDR3 is TGCAGTGCTAGAGGAGTAGCCGCGGGGATTTCACCCCTCCACTTT. Translation: CSARGVAAGISPLHF.

The V call is TRBV6-2 or TRBV6-3, the J call TRBJ1-2; 7 positions match TRBD1. This CDR3 comprises 17 residues. The germline V gene has CDR1 MNHEY and CDR2 SVGEGT. Trimming cost V 6 bases and J 4 bases; bases outside gene matches: 17. CDR3 region: CASSRPVWDSTRYGYTF. In DNA form, the CDR3 reads TGTGCCAGCAGCCGGCCCGTGTGGGACAGCACACGCTATGGCTACACCTTC.

This clonotype was picked up many times. This chain uses TRBV9 with TRBJ1-1; D is unclear. This CDR3 comprises 13 residues. Germline loops: CDR1 SGDLS, CDR2 YYNGEE. The V end lost 1 base, the J end lost 0 bases, and 4 bases lay between the germline ends. Here the CDR3 reads CASSVLMNTEAFF. The CDR3 DNA reads as TGTGCCAGCAGCGTACTGATGAACACTGAAGCTTTCTTT.

This clonotype turned up a few times. The chain has TRBV6-1 and TRBJ2-1; D remains ambiguous. The CDR3 has 15 amino acids. Germline-derived CDR1 and CDR2 are MNHNS and SASEGT. V was pared by 9 bases and J by 4 bases, with 19 bases between. The CDR3 bases are TGTGCCAGGATACTTGGCCCATCGCTTTACAATGAGCAGTTCTTC. It is translated as CARILGPSLYNEQFF.

This clonotype was counted ten times or more. This sequence joins TRBV12-3 or TRBV12-4 and TRBJ2-5; 11 bases are shared with TRBD2. The CDR3 length is 18 residues. Trimming took 6 bases from V and 1 from J; bases not matched to a gene: 13. The CDR3 DNA sequence: TGTGCCAGCAGCCTTTGGAGGCTAGCGGGGGGCCTCCAAGAGACCCAGTACTTC. It specifies CASSLWRLAGGLQETQYF.

The chain combines TRBV20-1 with TRBJ1-4, with 7 bases that match TRBD1. The trim removed 2 bases at V and 8 bases at J, leaving 5 bases unmatched. The germline CDR1 and CDR2 sequences are DFQATT and SNEGSKA (reference sequence). The CDR3 has 13 residues. Here the CDR3 reads CSARYRGYEKLFF. The CDR3 bases are TGCAGTGCTAGATACAGGGGATACGAAAAACTGTTTTTT.

This chain joins TRBV28 and TRBJ2-4; TRBD2 agrees at 8 bases. The length of the CDR3 is 18 residues. Germline CDR1 reads MDHEN; CDR2 reads SYDVKM. The V gene end was trimmed by 8 bases and the J gene end by 0 bases; junction bases not matched to a gene: 15. Here the CDR3 DNA reads TGTGCCAGCGGAGATAGCGGGGACCTTTTTCTAGCCAAAAACATTCAGTACTTC. Amino acid sequence: CASGDSGDLFLAKNIQYF.

This clonotype was picked up a small number of times. The chain uses TRBV20-1 and TRBJ1-2; D gene uncertain. The CDR3 has 13 residues. The germline V gene has CDR1 DFQATT and CDR2 SNEGSKA (reference sequence). Trimming took off 6 bases at V and 4 bases at J, with 15 bases between the two ends. CDR3 region: CSAMGGGPYGYTF. The CDR3 DNA reads as TGCAGTGCAATGGGAGGTGGCCCCTATGGCTACACCTTC.

This chain joins TRBV29-1 and TRBJ2-2, with 11 nucleotides matching TRBD2. After removal of 5 bases from V and 3 bases from J, the junction contained 2 bases not matched to a gene. CDR1 is SQVTM and CDR2 is ANQGSEA in the germline V gene. The CDR3 covers 14 residues. The CDR3 loop reads CSVIAGGDTGELFF. For the CDR3, the DNA is TGCAGCGTTATAGCGGGAGGGGACACCGGGGAGCTGTTTTTT.